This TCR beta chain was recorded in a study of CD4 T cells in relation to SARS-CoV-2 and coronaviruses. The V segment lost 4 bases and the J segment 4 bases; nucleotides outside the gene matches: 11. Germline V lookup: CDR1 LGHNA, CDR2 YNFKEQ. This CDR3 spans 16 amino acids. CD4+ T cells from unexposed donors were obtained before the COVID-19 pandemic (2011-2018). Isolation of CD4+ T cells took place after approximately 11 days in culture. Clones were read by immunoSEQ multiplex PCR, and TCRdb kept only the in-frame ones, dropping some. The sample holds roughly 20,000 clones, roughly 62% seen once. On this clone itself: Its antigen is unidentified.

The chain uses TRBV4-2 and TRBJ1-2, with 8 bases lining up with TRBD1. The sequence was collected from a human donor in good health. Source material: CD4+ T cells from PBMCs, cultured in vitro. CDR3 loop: CASSPLASGGFYGYTF. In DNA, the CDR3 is TGTGCCAGCAGCCCGCTTGCCTCAGGGGGCTTCTATGGCTACACCTTC.